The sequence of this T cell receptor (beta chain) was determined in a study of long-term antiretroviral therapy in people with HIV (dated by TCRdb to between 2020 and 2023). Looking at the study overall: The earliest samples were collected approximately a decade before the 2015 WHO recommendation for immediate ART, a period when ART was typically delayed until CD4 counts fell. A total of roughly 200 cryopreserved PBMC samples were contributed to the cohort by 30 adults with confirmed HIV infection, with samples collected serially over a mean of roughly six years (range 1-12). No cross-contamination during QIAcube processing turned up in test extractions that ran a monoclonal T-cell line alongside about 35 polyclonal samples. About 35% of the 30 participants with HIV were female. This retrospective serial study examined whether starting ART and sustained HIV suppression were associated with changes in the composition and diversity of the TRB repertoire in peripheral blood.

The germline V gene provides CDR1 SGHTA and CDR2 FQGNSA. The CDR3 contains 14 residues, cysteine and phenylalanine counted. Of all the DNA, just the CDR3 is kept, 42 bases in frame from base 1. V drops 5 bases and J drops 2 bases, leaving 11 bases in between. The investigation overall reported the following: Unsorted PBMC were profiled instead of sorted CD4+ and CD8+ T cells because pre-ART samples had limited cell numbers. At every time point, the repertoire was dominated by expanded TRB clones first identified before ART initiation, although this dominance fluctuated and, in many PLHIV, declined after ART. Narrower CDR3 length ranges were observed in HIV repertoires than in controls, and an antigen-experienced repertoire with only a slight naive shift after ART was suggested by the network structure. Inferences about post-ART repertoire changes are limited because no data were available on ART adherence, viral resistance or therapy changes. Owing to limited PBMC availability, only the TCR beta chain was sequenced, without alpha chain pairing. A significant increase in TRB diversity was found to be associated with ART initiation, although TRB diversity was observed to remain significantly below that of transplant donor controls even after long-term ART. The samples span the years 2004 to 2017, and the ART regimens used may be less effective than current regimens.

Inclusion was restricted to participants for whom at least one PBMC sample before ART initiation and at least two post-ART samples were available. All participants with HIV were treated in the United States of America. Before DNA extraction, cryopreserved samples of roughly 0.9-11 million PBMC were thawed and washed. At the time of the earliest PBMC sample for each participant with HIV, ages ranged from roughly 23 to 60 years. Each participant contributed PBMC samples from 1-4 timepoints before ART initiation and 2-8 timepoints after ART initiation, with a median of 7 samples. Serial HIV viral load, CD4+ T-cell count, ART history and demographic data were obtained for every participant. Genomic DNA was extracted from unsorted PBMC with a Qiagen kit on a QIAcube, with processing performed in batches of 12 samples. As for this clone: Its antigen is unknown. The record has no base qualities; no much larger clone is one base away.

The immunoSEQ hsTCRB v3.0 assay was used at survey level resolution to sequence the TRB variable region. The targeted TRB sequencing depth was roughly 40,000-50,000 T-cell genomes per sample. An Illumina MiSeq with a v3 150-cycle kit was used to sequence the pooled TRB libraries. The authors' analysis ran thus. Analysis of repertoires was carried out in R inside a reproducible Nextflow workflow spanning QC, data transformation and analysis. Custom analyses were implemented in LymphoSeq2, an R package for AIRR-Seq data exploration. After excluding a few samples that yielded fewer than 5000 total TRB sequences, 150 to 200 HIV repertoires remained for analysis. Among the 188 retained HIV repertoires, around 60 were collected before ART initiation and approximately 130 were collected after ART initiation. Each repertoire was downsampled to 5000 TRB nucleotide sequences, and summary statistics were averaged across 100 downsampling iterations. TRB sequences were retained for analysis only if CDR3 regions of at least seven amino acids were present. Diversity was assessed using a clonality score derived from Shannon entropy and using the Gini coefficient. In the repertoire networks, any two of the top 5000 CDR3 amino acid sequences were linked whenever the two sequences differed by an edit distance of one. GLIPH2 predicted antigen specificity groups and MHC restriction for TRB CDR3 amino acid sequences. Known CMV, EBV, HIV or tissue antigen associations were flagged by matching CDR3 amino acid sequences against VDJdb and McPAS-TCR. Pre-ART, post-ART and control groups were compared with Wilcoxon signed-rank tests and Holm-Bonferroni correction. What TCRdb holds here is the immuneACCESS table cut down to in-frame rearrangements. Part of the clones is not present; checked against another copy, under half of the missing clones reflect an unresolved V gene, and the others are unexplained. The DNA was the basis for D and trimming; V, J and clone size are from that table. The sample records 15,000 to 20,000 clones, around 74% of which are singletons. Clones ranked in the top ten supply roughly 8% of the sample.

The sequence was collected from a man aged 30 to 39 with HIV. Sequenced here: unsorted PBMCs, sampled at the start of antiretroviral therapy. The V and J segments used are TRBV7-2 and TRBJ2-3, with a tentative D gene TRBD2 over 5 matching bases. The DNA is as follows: TGTGCCAGCAGCCCGGCGGGCTTCACAGATACGCAGTATTTT. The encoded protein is CASSPAGFTDTQYF.